The present TCR beta chain was sequenced within a study of CD8+CD57+ T cells in acquired aplastic anemia. Study summary: Mean yield of DNA from sorted CD4+ and CD8+ cells was about 3.2 ug. Study outcomes and limitations: Almost 30 sequences, all CD8+ CDR3, were shared between patients and controls. Patients were compared with controls for CD8+ Simpson's diversity, and no significant difference emerged.

This clonotype has at least ten counts. Its matching antigen is unknown. By flow cytometry, patients selected for sequencing had shown an expansion of CD8+CD57+ cells. No patient had been given any therapy when blood was sampled. Profiles of TCR beta VDJ and CDR3 were generated from a genomic DNA template. MiXCR was run by TCRdb on the reads, yielding one entry per CDR3 protein. The profile covers roughly 190,000 distinct CDR3 sequences, with around half appearing a single time and 9.7% taken by the ten largest. The V end was cut by 0 bases, the J end by 0 bases, with 9 bases between. This CDR3 is 15 amino acids long. Per the germline V gene, CDR1 is DFQATT and CDR2 is SNEGSKA (reference sequence).

This chain joins TRBV20-1 and TRBJ1-5, with D unclear. The origin of this receptor is a human donor with aplastic anemia. The specimen was sorted CD4+, CD8+, or CD8+CD57+ T cells (not recorded which) from PBMCs. The CDR3 coding sequence is TGCAGTGCTAGAGAGGGAACCTATAGCAATCAGCCCCAGCATTTT. It is translated as CSAREGTYSNQPQHF.